The present T cell receptor (beta chain) was sequenced within a study of blood T cell repertoires in COVID-19 (TCRdb year 2020). For context, the study as a whole: Collaborator samples came from the United States, Italy and Spain and covered acute and convalescent phases of COVID-19. The prospective study material was composed of cDNA or gDNA derived from T cells, B-cell-depleted T cells, or PBMCs. Deeply sampled blood TCRbeta repertoires from subjects exposed to, actively infected with, or recovered from COVID-19 were included in the dataset. A freely available public database, intended as a resource for researchers studying the immune response to SARS-CoV-2, is where the repertoires were released. The samples were drawn from two sources: the first 160 participants of the ongoing ImmuneRACE study, and 950 to 1,500 subjects contributed by 6 global collaborators. The sample metadata nearly always contained a de-identified subject ID, COVID-19 status, age in years and sex. HLA class I and class II types, where available, came from metadata supplied by the sample provider rather than from assay-based typing. The full study reports these points: How much clinical and demographic metadata was included differed by source and by participant, and the metadata was provided uncurated.

From its cysteine to its phenylalanine, the CDR3 spans 15 amino acids. Only CDR3 DNA remains: 45 bases, in frame from the first base. Trimming accounts for 6 bases at V and 5 bases at J, while the number of junction bases matched to no gene is 5. Taken from the germline V gene, the CDR1 and CDR2 loops are MDHEN and SYDVKM. The immunoSEQ Assay, a bias-controlled multiplex PCR, was used to amplify TCRbeta CDR3 regions from genomic DNA. Turning to the authors' computational methods: Within the assay, amplification of reference gene primers was used to estimate how many nucleated cells each sample contained. To quantify the absolute abundance of each unique TCRbeta CDR3 rearrangement, sequence reads were collapsed and filtered. For each sample, productive Simpson clonality was calculated as the square root of Simpson's diversity index across productive rearrangements. TCRdb holds this immuneACCESS table with in-frame rearrangements only. Some clones are missing; in checked studies, unresolved V genes explain under half, and the rest has no known cause. That table gives V, J and clone size, and the DNA gave D and trimming. For this sample there are under 85,000 clones; more than 85% appear just once. The leading ten clones occupy around 14% of the sample.

Collaborating institutions collected whole blood in K2EDTA tubes following their own protocols. For TCRbeta analysis, collaborators shipped samples as frozen whole blood, isolated PBMCs, or DNA extracted from either of those sample types. Note on this clone: This receptor's antigen is unknown. No much larger clone exists at a distance of one base, and base qualities are not known.

The sequence came from a man aged 65-85 years with active or convalescent COVID-19. Recombination connected TRBV28 to TRBJ1-3; TRBD1 fits 12 bases in the junction. Sequencing was done on a sample of peripheral blood. CDR3 region: CASRGGQGARNTIYF. The nucleotide sequence reads as follows: TGTGCCAGCAGAGGGGGACAGGGGGCCCGAAACACCATATATTTT.